The clone carrying this T cell receptor beta chain occurred once. No antigen is known for it. This CDR3 comprises 13 residues. Unmatched junction bases numbered 2, after V lost 5 bases and J lost 5 bases. Germline V lookup: CDR1 SQVTM, CDR2 ANQGSEA. These data come from a study of CD8+ T cells in alopecia areata. Study results and limitations: Among the top 100, expanded CD8+ clones, as well as scalp clonality, were significantly decreased by tofacitinib.

The treatment denotes: oral pan-JAK inhibitor, 5-10 mg twice daily. Reverse transcription of extracted RNA yielded cDNA, which provided the sequencing template. The repertoire was sequenced with immunoSEQ multiplex PCR; TCRdb's copy has only in-frame clones and lacks some. This table holds a few hundred thousand clones, less than 45% found once. Sequences were derived from CD4+ T cells sorted from blood, sampled at approximately week 30, from a patient treated with tofacitinib. J is TRBJ2-3 and V is TRBV29-1; 12 positions match TRBD2. This receptor was taken from a human donor with alopecia areata. CDR3 loop: CSVRLAGVDTQYF. The CDR3 coding sequence is TGCAGCGTTCGACTAGCGGGAGTAGATACGCAGTATTTT.